A selection of T cell receptor beta chains follows, all from one sample in a study of tumor-infiltrating lymphocytes in localized non-small cell lung cancer. Some clones are missing from TCRdb's copy, which holds only in-frame ones; the method was immunoSEQ multiplex PCR. The repertoire holds 10,000 to 13,000 clones, with around 68% as singletons. The specimen sequenced was lung tumor tissue. These TCRs come from a human donor with non-small cell lung cancer. CDR3s include the opening cysteine and the closing phenylalanine or tryptophan. D genes are given only for firm matches. Size is stated for part of the rows, as once, few or many counts, or as a class when the clone is expanded.

few	TRBV18	NA	TRBJ2-7	TGTGCCAGCTCATCCGAGGACGGAACCTACGAGCAGTACTTC	CASSSEDGTYEQYF
NA	TRBV2	TRBD2	TRBJ2-5	TGTGCCAGCAACGGGGGGGAGACCCAGTACTTC	CASNGGETQYF
NA	TRBV7-2	TRBD1	TRBJ1-2	TGTGCCAGCAGCCGATTGGGACAGCCCCTTGGCTACACCTTC	CASSRLGQPLGYTF
NA	TRBV10-3	TRBD2	TRBJ2-5	TGTGCCATCAGTGGGAGGGGAGGGGAGACCCAGTACTTC	CAISGRGGETQYF
medium-sized	TRBV27	NA	TRBJ1-2	TGTGCCAGCAGTTTAAGTAACGCAGGGTTCTATGGCTACACCTTC	CASSLSNAGFYGYTF
NA	TRBV27	NA	TRBJ1-1	TGTGCCAGCAGTCAGGGGTTAACTTGGGGGGCTTTCTTT	CASSQGLTWGAFF
once	TRBV6-5	NA	TRBJ1-5	TGTGCCAGCAGTTACACGGGCCTCGGCGATCAGCCCCAGCATTTT	CASSYTGLGDQPQHF
NA	TRBV6-5	NA	TRBJ1-3	TGTGCCAGCAGTGCCCGCTCTGGAAACACCATATATTTT	CASSARSGNTIYF
NA	TRBV29-1	NA	TRBJ2-3	TGCAGCGTTGGGAGTGCAGATACGCAGTATTTT	CSVGSADTQYF
NA	TRBV29-1	TRBD2	TRBJ2-3	TGCAGCGTTGTCGAGAGCGGGAGTGGTAGGACGCAGTATTTT	CSVVESGSGRTQYF
NA	TRBV7-2	NA	TRBJ1-2	TGTGCCAGCAGCTTAGCCGCGGCCCCGGGCTACACCTTC	CASSLAAAPGYTF
NA	TRBV10-3	NA	TRBJ2-7	TGTGCCTCCCGACAGCTCTGGGAGCAGTACTTC	CASRQLWEQYF
few	TRBV10-3	NA	TRBJ1-1	TGTGCCATCAGGGGGACCGGGAGCACTGAAGCTTTCTTT	CAIRGTGSTEAFF
NA	TRBV6-5	NA	TRBJ2-3	TGTGCCAGTAAGGCCGGGACCCTCTACACAGATACGCAGTATTTT	CASKAGTLYTDTQYF
NA	TRBV7-2	TRBD2	TRBJ2-1	TGTGCCAGCAGCTTTACCGGGACTAGCGGTTACAATGAGCAGTTCTTC	CASSFTGTSGYNEQFF
NA	TRBV12-5	TRBD1	TRBJ1-6	TGTGCTAGTGGTCAGGGACAGGGTTATAATTCACCCCTCCACTTT	CASGQGQGYNSPLHF
NA	TRBV11-2	NA	TRBJ2-7	TGTGCCAGCAGCTTAAGACGAGGGGGGTCGGGGCTCTACGAGCAGTACTTC	CASSLRRGGSGLYEQYF
NA	TRBV5-6	NA	TRBJ1-4	TGTGCCAGCAGCTTGGGAGGGTCGTCGTGGGAAGAAAAACTGTTTTTT	CASSLGGSSWEEKLFF
NA	TRBV15	NA	TRBJ2-4	TGTGCCACCAGCAGAGTACTGGGCGCGGGTATAGCCAAAAACATTCAGTACTTC	CATSRVLGAGIAKNIQYF
few	TRBV4-1	NA	TRBJ2-7	TGCGCCAGCAGCCAAGACTTCCCGGGACCCACCTACGAGCAGTACTTC	CASSQDFPGPTYEQYF
NA	TRBV18	TRBD2	TRBJ2-3	TGTGCCAGCTCACCGGCACTTAGCGGGGTCGGCGCAGATACGCAGTATTTT	CASSPALSGVGADTQYF
NA	TRBV18	NA	TRBJ1-5	TGTGCCAGCTCACCACACAATCAGCCCCAGCATTTT	CASSPHNQPQHF
NA	TRBV5-6	NA	TRBJ2-7	TGTGCCAGCAGTACAGGACCCTCCTACGAGCAGTACTTC	CASSTGPSYEQYF
NA	TRBV5-1	TRBD2	TRBJ2-7	TGCGCCAGCAGACCCACGGGGTCGGGCGGGAGGGCCGGAGAGCAGTACTTC	CASRPTGSGGRAGEQYF
NA	TRBV11-2	NA	TRBJ1-5	TGTGCCAGCAGCTTGGGGGCTGAACAGCCCCAGCATTTT	CASSLGAEQPQHF
NA	TRBV5-1	NA	TRBJ2-3	TGCGCCAGCAGCTTGATGGCAGGGCGATCTAGCACAGATACGCAGTATTTT	CASSLMAGRSSTDTQYF
NA	TRBV7-2	NA	TRBJ1-5	TGTGCCAGCAGCTCCGTCTCGGGGGTCAATCAGCCCCAGCATTTT	CASSSVSGVNQPQHF
once	TRBV29-1	TRBD1	TRBJ1-4	TGCAGCGTGGAGACAGGGGGAGATGAAAAACTGTTTTTT	CSVETGGDEKLFF
NA	TRBV5-1	NA	TRBJ2-5	TGCGCCAGCAGCTTGGCGGGCAGCCAAGAGACCCAGTACTTC	CASSLAGSQETQYF
NA	TRBV30	NA	TRBJ1-3	TGTGCCTGGAGTGTTGGGCATCTCGGAAACACCATATATTTT	CAWSVGHLGNTIYF
NA	TRBV7-8	NA	TRBJ2-4	TGTGCCAGCAGCTTAGTCCAGGGAACCAAAAACATTCAGTACTTC	CASSLVQGTKNIQYF
NA	TRBV7-2	NA	TRBJ2-7	TGTGCCAGCAGCTTAGAGGACTGGACGCCCAGCTCCTACGAGCAGTACTTC	CASSLEDWTPSSYEQYF
NA	TRBV11-3	NA	TRBJ2-5	TGTGCCAGCAGCTCGGGGTCTATCGGAGAGACCCAGTACTTC	CASSSGSIGETQYF
NA	TRBV29-1	TRBD1	TRBJ2-7	TGCAGCGTACAGGGGGCCGCCTACGAGCAGTACTTC	CSVQGAAYEQYF
once	TRBV7-9	NA	TRBJ2-7	TGTGCCAGCAGCTTACCTAACACTAGGATTTTTTTCTACGAGCAGTACTTC	CASSLPNTRIFFYEQYF
NA	TRBV7-8	TRBD1	TRBJ1-1	TGTGCCAGCAGCTCCCGTGGACAGGGGAGAGTGGCTTTCTTT	CASSSRGQGRVAFF
NA	TRBV19	TRBD1	TRBJ1-2	TGTGCCAGTAGTATATATGTCCGGACAGGGAATGGCTACACCTTC	CASSIYVRTGNGYTF
NA	TRBV7-9	NA	TRBJ2-5	TGTGCCAGCAGCTTCCGGGGTCAAGAGACCCAGTACTTC	CASSFRGQETQYF
NA	TRBV6-4	NA	TRBJ2-3	TGTGCCAGCAGCCTAGAACAGGGTGAGGGCGCAGATACGCAGTATTTT	CASSLEQGEGADTQYF
few	TRBV5-4	NA	TRBJ1-2	TGTGCCAGCAGCTTGGCCGGGAGGGATGATGGCTACACCTTC	CASSLAGRDDGYTF
NA	TRBV5-4	NA	TRBJ2-7	TGTGCCGCGGGTGGAGGGAAATACGAGCAGTACTTC	CAAGGGKYEQYF
NA	TRBV19	NA	TRBJ1-1	TGTGCCAGTCTGGGATTCGAAGTCGCTTTCTTT	CASLGFEVAFF
NA	TRBV2	NA	TRBJ2-7	TGTGCCAGCAGTACTGACGCCTACGAGCAGTACTTC	CASSTDAYEQYF
few	TRBV7-2	NA	TRBJ2-3	TGTGCCAGCAGCTTATTGGGTCGGAGCGATACGCAGTATTTT	CASSLLGRSDTQYF